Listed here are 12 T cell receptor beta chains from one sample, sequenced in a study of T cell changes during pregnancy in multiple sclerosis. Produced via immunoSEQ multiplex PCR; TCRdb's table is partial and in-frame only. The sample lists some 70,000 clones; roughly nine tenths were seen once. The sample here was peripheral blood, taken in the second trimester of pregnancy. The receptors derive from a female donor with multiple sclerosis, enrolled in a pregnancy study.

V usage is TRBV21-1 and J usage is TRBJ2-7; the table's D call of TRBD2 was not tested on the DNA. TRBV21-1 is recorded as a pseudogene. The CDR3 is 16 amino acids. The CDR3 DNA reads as TGTGCCAGCAGCTCGAATAGACTAGTCGTGTCCTACGAGCAGTACTTC. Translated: CASSSNRLVVSYEQYF.

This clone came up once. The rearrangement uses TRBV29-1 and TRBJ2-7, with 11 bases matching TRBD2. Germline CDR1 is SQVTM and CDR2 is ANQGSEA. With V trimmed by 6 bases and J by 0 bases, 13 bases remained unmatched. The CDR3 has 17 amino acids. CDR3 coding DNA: TGCAGCGTCGTACTCACCGGGACTAGCGGATTCTCCTACGAGCAGTACTTC. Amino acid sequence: CSVVLTGTSGFSYEQYF.

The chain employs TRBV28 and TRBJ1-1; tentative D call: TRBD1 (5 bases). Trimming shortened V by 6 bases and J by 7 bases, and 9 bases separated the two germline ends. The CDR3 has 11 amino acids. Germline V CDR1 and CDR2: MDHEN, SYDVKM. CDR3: CASRGGSEAFF. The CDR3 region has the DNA TGTGCCAGCAGGGGGGGGAGTGAAGCTTTCTTT.

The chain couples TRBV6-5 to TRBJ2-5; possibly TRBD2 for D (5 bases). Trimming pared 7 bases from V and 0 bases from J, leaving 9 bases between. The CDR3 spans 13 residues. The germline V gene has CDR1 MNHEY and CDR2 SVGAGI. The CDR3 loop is CASNHGDQETQYF. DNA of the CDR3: TGTGCCAGCAACCACGGGGACCAAGAGACCCAGTACTTC.

The CDR3 loop reads CASSYRQTYNEQFF. The CDR3 nucleotides are TGTGCCAGCAGTTACCGACAGACATACAATGAGCAGTTCTTC. V and J are TRBV6-5 and TRBJ2-1, with D possibly being TRBD1 (5 bases). The V end was cut by 2 bases, the J end by 4 bases, with 9 bases between. The CDR3 length is 14 residues. CDR1 and CDR2 from the germline V gene are MNHEY and SVGAGI.

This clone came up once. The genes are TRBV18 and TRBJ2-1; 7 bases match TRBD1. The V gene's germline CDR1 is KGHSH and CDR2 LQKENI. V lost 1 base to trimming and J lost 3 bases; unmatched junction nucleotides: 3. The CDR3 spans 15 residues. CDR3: CASSPRDSNYNEQFF. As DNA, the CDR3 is TGTGCCAGCTCACCACGGGACAGTAACTACAATGAGCAGTTCTTC.

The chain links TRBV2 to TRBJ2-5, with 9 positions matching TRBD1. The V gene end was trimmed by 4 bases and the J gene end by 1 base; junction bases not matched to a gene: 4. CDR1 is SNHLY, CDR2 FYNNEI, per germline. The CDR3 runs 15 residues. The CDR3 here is CASSVGTGRQETQYF. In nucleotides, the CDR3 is TGTGCCAGCAGTGTGGGGACAGGGCGCCAAGAGACCCAGTACTTC.

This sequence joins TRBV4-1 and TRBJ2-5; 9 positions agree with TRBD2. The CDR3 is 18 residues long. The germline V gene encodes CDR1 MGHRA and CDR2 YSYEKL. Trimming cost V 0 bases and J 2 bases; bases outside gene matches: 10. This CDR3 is CASSQDLVALAGQETQYF. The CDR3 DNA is TGCGCCAGCAGCCAAGATTTAGTTGCGCTAGCGGGGCAAGAGACCCAGTACTTC.

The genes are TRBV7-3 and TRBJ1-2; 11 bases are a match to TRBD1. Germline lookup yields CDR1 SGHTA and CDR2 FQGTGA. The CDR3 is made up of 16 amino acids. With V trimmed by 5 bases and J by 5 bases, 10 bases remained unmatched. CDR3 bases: TGTGCCAGCAGCCGGGACAGGGGGACGGGGGGGTATGGCTACACCTTC. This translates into CASSRDRGTGGYGYTF.

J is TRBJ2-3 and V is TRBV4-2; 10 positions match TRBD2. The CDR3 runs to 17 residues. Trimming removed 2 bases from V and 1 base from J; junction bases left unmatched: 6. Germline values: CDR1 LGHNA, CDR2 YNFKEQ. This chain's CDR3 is CASSQPAGGRGTDTQYF. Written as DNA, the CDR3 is TGTGCCAGCAGCCAACCAGCGGGGGGGCGTGGCACAGATACGCAGTATTTT.

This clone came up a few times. The CDR3 sequence is CASSYGGTAESHGYTF. Written as DNA, the CDR3 is TGTGCCAGCAGTTACGGGGGGACGGCAGAGAGTCATGGCTACACCTTC. The rearrangement uses TRBV6-5 and TRBJ1-2, with D possibly being TRBD1 (5 bases). The CDR3 has 16 residues. Looked up from germline, CDR1 is MNHEY and CDR2 is SVGAGI. V lost 2 bases and J 6 bases, leaving 19 bases between the germline ends.

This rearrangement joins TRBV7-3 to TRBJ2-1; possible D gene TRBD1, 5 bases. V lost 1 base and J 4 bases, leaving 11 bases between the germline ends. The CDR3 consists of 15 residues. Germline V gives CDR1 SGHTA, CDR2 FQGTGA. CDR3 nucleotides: TGTGCCAGCAGCTTAAGGCAGGGTCGGTACAATGAGCAGTTCTTC. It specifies CASSLRQGRYNEQFF.